This passage covers 31 T cell receptor beta chains from one sample sequenced in a study of blood T cell repertoires in COVID-19 (dated by TCRdb to about 2020). To prepare the library, the immunoSEQ multiplex PCR assay was applied. Entries here come from immuneACCESS through TCRdb and include only in-frame sequences with V and J called. Some clones fail to appear in such tables; in the studies checked, an unresolved V gene covers under half of the shortfall, and the cause of the remainder is unknown. In all, the sample holds 290,000 or so clones, and 75% to 90% of those were seen once. The biggest ten clones account for about 2.5% of the sample. Sample: peripheral blood. The source is a man between 18 and 29 years old with active or convalescent COVID-19.

This chain links TRBV5-6 with TRBJ1-1; D remains unclear. CDR3 length: 14 residues. CDR1 and CDR2 from the germline V gene are SGHDT and YYEEEE. Deletions cut 0 bases from V and 5 bases from J, with 11 bases between. CDR3 amino acids: CASSLVTPETEAFF. CDR3 in DNA: TGTGCCAGCAGCTTGGTTACTCCGGAGACTGAAGCTTTCTTT.

The gene calls are TRBV21-1 and TRBJ1-2. TRBV21-1 is noted as a pseudogene. The CDR3 sequence is 16 residues long. Written as DNA, the CDR3 is TGTGCCAGCATGGGGGGACCGTCCCCAGTGGGCTATGGCTACACCTTC. This translates into CASMGGPSPVGYGYTF.

The rearrangement links TRBV4-2 to TRBJ2-3, with 10 positions matching TRBD2. Germline lookup yields CDR1 LGHNA and CDR2 YNFKEQ. The CDR3 length is 19 residues. V gave up 0 bases and J gave up 0 bases; unmatched junction bases: 9. As DNA, the CDR3 is TGTGCCAGCAGCCAAGAATGGACTAGCGGAACACTAAGCACAGATACGCAGTATTTT. It specifies CASSQEWTSGTLSTDTQYF.

V usage is TRBV7-8 and J usage is TRBJ2-1, with 7 bases that match TRBD2. The J segment lost 9 bases and the V segment lost 0 bases, leaving 2 bases of the junction unmatched. Germline V gene lookup returns CDR1 SGHVS and CDR2 FQNEAQ. This CDR3 comprises 13 residues. The CDR3 nucleotides are TGTGCCAGCAGCTTAGCGCGGGAGAGTGAGCAGTTCTTC. As protein: CASSLARESEQFF.

V gene TRBV7-9 combines with J gene TRBJ2-1; 8 bases are a match to TRBD1. The CDR3 spans 15 residues. Germline V gene data show CDR1 as SEHNR and CDR2 as FQNEAQ (reference sequence). After removal of 5 bases from V and 3 bases from J, the junction contained 6 bases not matched to a gene. The CDR3 DNA follows: TGTGCCAGCAGCCCAAGGGACAGGCGCTACAATGAGCAGTTCTTC. Translating it yields CASSPRDRRYNEQFF.

This clone was seen once. The V and J genes are TRBV13 and TRBJ2-7; 8 nucleotides align to TRBD1. CDR1 and CDR2 from the germline V gene are PRHDT and FYEKMQ (reference sequence). This CDR3 spans 16 amino acids. V shed 5 bases and J 2 bases; nucleotides not matched to a gene: 11. The CDR3 protein is CASSPLGQEGTYEQYF. The CDR3 nucleotides read TGTGCCAGCAGCCCCTTGGGACAGGAGGGAACCTACGAGCAGTACTTC.

CDR3 coding DNA: TGTGCCAGCAGCCTGAGCGGGAGCACCTCCTACGAGCAGTACTTC. Protein sequence: CASSLSGSTSYEQYF. The chain uses TRBV3-1 (or the pseudogene TRBV3-2) and TRBJ2-7, with 8 bases matching TRBD2. Germline V gene data show CDR1 as LGHDT and CDR2 as YNNKEL (reference sequence). This CDR3 region has 15 residues. The junction had 5 bases not matched to a gene; V was cut back by 4 bases and J by 0 bases.

V and J are TRBV5-4 and TRBJ1-2, with D unclear. The CDR3 runs 15 residues. CDR1 and CDR2 (germline): SGHNT, YYREEE (reference sequence). V was clipped by 3 bases and J by 3 bases, with 15 bases between them. The chain's CDR3 is CASSSGSGTYYGYTF. As DNA, the CDR3 is TGTGCCAGCAGCTCCGGGTCCGGAACTTACTATGGCTACACCTTC. Full variable domain (rest looked up from reference TRBV5-4 and TRBJ1-2): ETGVTQSPTHLIKTRGQQVTLRCSSQSGHNTVSWYQQALGQGPQFIFQYYREEENGRGNFPPRFSGLQFPNYSSELNVNALELDDSALYLCASSSGSGTYYGYTFGSGTRLTVV.

This chain joins TRBV7-9 and TRBJ1-1, with 7 bases identical to TRBD1. The CDR3 runs to 14 residues. The ends lost 6 bases at V and 4 bases at J; junction bases unmatched: 8. The V gene's germline CDR1 is SEHNR and CDR2 FQNEAQ (reference sequence). CDR3 in amino acids: CASRPQGDSTEAFF. The CDR3 region has the DNA TGTGCCAGCAGGCCCCAGGGGGATTCCACTGAAGCTTTCTTT.

The chain joins TRBV29-1 to TRBJ2-2, with a possible D match to TRBD1 (5 bases). The V gene lost 0 bases and the J gene lost 0 bases, with 5 bases spanning the gap. The germline CDR1 and CDR2 sequences are SQVTM and ANQGSEA. The CDR3 runs to 14 residues. CDR3 sequence (DNA): TGCAGCGTTGAAGACAGGGCGAACACCGGGGAGCTGTTTTTT. It is translated as CSVEDRANTGELFF.

This clone appeared once. The chain carries TRBV6-5 and TRBJ2-1; 13 bases fit TRBD2. Germline CDR1 MNHEY, CDR2 SVGAGI. This CDR3 comprises 16 residues. Trimming took 4 bases from V and 4 from J; bases not matched to a gene: 4. CDR3 sequence: CASSWTSGGPYNEQFF. DNA of the CDR3: TGTGCCAGCAGTTGGACTAGCGGGGGACCTTACAATGAGCAGTTCTTC.

The V gene is TRBV5-1, the J gene TRBJ1-2, with 9 bases fitting TRBD1. The V gene end was trimmed by 1 base and the J gene end by 4 bases; junction bases not matched to a gene: 5. The CDR3 has 15 amino acids. CDR1 and CDR2 from the germline V gene are SGHRS and YFSETQ. The CDR3 nucleotides read TGCGCCAGCAGCTTGACAGGGGGCTCACTCTATGGCTACACCTTC. Protein product: CASSLTGGSLYGYTF.

V is TRBV19 and J is TRBJ2-7; no reliable D call. The CDR3 contains 13 residues. Germline V CDR1 and CDR2: LNHDA, SQIVND (reference sequence). V was shortened by 1 base and J by 1 base, with 5 bases between the two germline ends. The CDR3, as DNA: TGTGCCAGTAGTATAGTAGCATCCTACGAGCAGTACTTC. Its protein is CASSIVASYEQYF.

J is TRBJ2-7 and V is TRBV7-9; 8 bases match TRBD1. J gave up 1 base and V 2 bases, and 13 bases lay outside the gene matches. CDR1 is SEHNR, CDR2 FQNEAQ, per germline (reference sequence). This CDR3 contains 18 residues. CDR3: CASSLTTPGQDGSYEQYF. The CDR3 bases are TGTGCCAGCAGCTTAACTACCCCGGGACAGGACGGATCCTACGAGCAGTACTTC.

Only one count was recorded for this clone. The chain joins TRBV5-6 to TRBJ1-5; D is possibly TRBD1 (6 bases). V lost 0 bases and J 8 bases, leaving 12 bases between the germline ends. CDR1 is SGHDT, CDR2 YYEEEE, per germline. The CDR3 consists of 14 residues. DNA for the CDR3: TGTGCCAGCAGCTTGGAGGGGGACCTTAAGCCCCAGCATTTT. Translated: CASSLEGDLKPQHF.

V and J are TRBV28 and TRBJ2-7, with TRBD1 matching 8 bases. The CDR3 spans 15 residues. The J segment lost 3 bases and the V segment lost 1 base, leaving 5 bases of the junction unmatched. Germline V gene sequence: CDR1 MDHEN, CDR2 SYDVKM. As DNA, the CDR3 is TGTGCCAGCAGTTTATTAGGACAGGGTGACTACGAGCAGTACTTC. Protein: CASSLLGQGDYEQYF.

The rearrangement links TRBV11-2 to TRBJ2-3; D gene unclear. Germline V gene sequence: CDR1 SGHAT, CDR2 FQNNGV. The CDR3 sequence is 15 residues long. V was pared by 1 base and J by 4 bases, with 12 bases between. The CDR3 sequence is CASSLGPQMADTQYF. The CDR3, as DNA: TGTGCCAGCAGCTTAGGGCCCCAAATGGCAGATACGCAGTATTTT. Drawing the rest from reference TRBV11-2 and TRBJ2-3, the complete variable domain is EAGVAQSPRYKIIEKRQSVAFWCNPISGHATLYWYQQILGQGPKLLIQFQNNGVVDDSQLPKDRFSAERLKGVDSTLKIQPAKLEDSAVYLCASSLGPQMADTQYFGPGTRLTVL.

The chain has TRBV28 and TRBJ1-1, with TRBD1 matching over 7 bases. There are 17 residues in the CDR3. V trimming: 3 bases; J trimming: 0 bases; junction bases outside the gene matches: 10. Germline CDR1 is MDHEN and CDR2 is SYDVKM. CDR3 in DNA: TGTGCCAGCAGTTTCTCTAAACCCGACAGGGTGAACACTGAAGCTTTCTTT. Amino acids: CASSFSKPDRVNTEAFF.

The rearrangement links TRBV23-1 to TRBJ2-5, with D tentatively TRBD2 (6 bases). TRBV23-1 is an ORF, with its function uncertain. The CDR3 sequence is 21 residues long. The ends were cut back, 3 bases at V and 1 base at J, with 30 bases in the middle. The CDR3 DNA sequence: TGCGCCAGCAGTCACTCCGAGGCTTGGGCCGTTACCTGGGACTCCCAAGAGACCCAGTACTTC. Amino acid sequence: CASSHSEAWAVTWDSQETQYF.

The chain is built from TRBV28 and TRBJ2-7, with TRBD1 matching 7 bases. After removal of 4 bases from V and 2 bases from J, the junction contained 8 bases not matched to a gene. The germline V gene has CDR1 MDHEN and CDR2 SYDVKM. This CDR3 is 15 amino acids long. The CDR3 DNA sequence: TGTGCCAGCAGTTCCTCGCGACAGGGTACCTACGAGCAGTACTTC. Translated: CASSSSRQGTYEQYF. The variable domain in full, with the rest retrieved from reference TRBV28 and TRBJ2-7, is DVKVTQSSRYLVKRTGEKVFLECVQDMDHENMFWYRQDPGLGLRLIYFSYDVKMKEKGDIPEGYSVSREKKERFSLILESASTNQTSMYLCASSSSRQGTYEQYFGPGTRLTVT.

The chain employs TRBV24-1 and TRBJ2-7, with 7 bases that match TRBD2. CDR1 is KGHDR, CDR2 SFDVKD, per germline. The CDR3 is 13 residues long. The J segment lost 2 bases and the V segment lost 9 bases, leaving 6 bases of the junction unmatched. The CDR3 DNA sequence: TGTGCCACCTCTCCAGGGACTACCTACGAGCAGTACTTC. Amino acids: CATSPGTTYEQYF.

The rearrangement joins TRBV11-2 to TRBJ2-7; 12 nucleotides agree with TRBD2. The CDR3 covers 14 residues. Germline-derived CDR1 and CDR2 are SGHAT and FQNNGV. V was pared by 5 bases and J by 4 bases, with 3 bases of the junction left unmatched. CDR3 in DNA: TGTGCCAGCAGCAGGACTAGCGGGGTGTACGAGCAGTACTTC. Its protein is CASSRTSGVYEQYF.

This rearrangement joins TRBV14 to TRBJ2-3; TRBD1 matches 10 bases. The V and J ends lost 0 bases and 4 bases, in that order; junction bases with no gene match: 7. This CDR3 spans 17 amino acids. Germline CDR1 SGHDN, CDR2 FVKESK. CDR3 loop: CASSQEGTGVMSDTQYF. Written as DNA, the CDR3 is TGTGCCAGCAGCCAAGAGGGGACAGGGGTTATGTCAGATACGCAGTATTTT.

This clone has only one observation. V and J are TRBV9 and TRBJ2-2, with a weak D call TRBD1 (6 bases). This CDR3 has 15 amino acids. Trimming removed 4 bases from V and 3 bases from J, with 13 bases in between. Germline V lookup: CDR1 SGDLS, CDR2 YYNGEE. Written as DNA, the CDR3 is TGTGCCAGCAGCCCCCACAGGGTGGACACCGGGGAGCTGTTTTTT. Translated: CASSPHRVDTGELFF.

The V and J genes are TRBV29-1 and TRBJ2-1; D gene uncertain. V shed 4 bases and J shed 0 bases, with 16 bases lying between them. Germline values: CDR1 SQVTM, CDR2 ANQGSEA. This CDR3 is 16 amino acids long. CDR3 in amino acids: CSVAVPPGGSYNEQFF. CDR3 sequence (DNA): TGCAGCGTTGCCGTCCCACCCGGCGGCTCCTACAATGAGCAGTTCTTC.

In the case of this clone: At one end the junction does not follow the germline gene, possibly because of a read error. The chain links TRBV5-6 to TRBJ2-4; D possibly corresponds to TRBD1 (5 bases). CDR3 length: 14 amino acids. Germline CDR1 SGHDT, CDR2 YYEEEE. CDR3 region: CASSLGSGTGVLRF. CDR3 DNA: TGTGCCAGCAGCTTGGGTTCTGGAACAGGCGTTCTGCGCTTC.

The V gene is TRBV5-1, the J gene TRBJ2-1, with D hard to call. The CDR3 loop spans 13 amino acids. In germline, CDR1 is SGHRS, CDR2 YFSETQ. V lost 4 bases and J 8 bases, leaving 13 bases between the germline ends. The CDR3 region has the DNA TGCGCCAGCAGCATAGCCCGGTCGTATGAGCAGTTCTTC. Translating it yields CASSIARSYEQFF.

The rearrangement uses TRBV2 and TRBJ2-7, with TRBD1 matching over 9 bases. Trimming at V came to 1 base and at J to 0 bases, leaving 4 bases not matched to a gene. The CDR3 is 16 residues long. From germline, CDR1 is SNHLY and CDR2 FYNNEI. CDR3 nucleotide sequence: TGTGCCAGCAGTGAAGGTCCGGGACAGGGCTCCTACGAGCAGTACTTC. The encoded protein is CASSEGPGQGSYEQYF.

The chain joins TRBV12-5 to TRBJ1-1, with D tentatively TRBD1 (5 bases). V lost 0 bases to trimming and J lost 4 bases, with 6 bases between them. The CDR3 extends over 13 amino acids. Germline V lookup: CDR1 LGHNT, CDR2 FRNRAP. CDR3 sequence reads: CASGLVQVTEAFF. The DNA of the CDR3 is TGTGCTAGTGGTTTGGTACAGGTCACTGAAGCTTTCTTT.

The V gene is TRBV18, the J gene TRBJ2-2; TRBD1 might be the D (6 bases). CDR1 is KGHSH and CDR2 is LQKENI in the germline V gene. This CDR3 is built from 17 residues. V shed 6 bases and J shed 2 bases, with 19 bases lying between them. CDR3: CASSTPWGRGNTGELFF. The CDR3, as DNA: TGTGCCAGCTCGACCCCGTGGGGCAGGGGAAACACCGGGGAGCTGTTTTTT.

This clone was observed once. The CDR3 coding sequence is TGTGCCAGCAGCCTCATTGGGGGGGCAATGGCTGAAGCTTTCTTT. It specifies CASSLIGGAMAEAFF. The chain uses TRBV13 and TRBJ1-1; tentatively, D is TRBD1 (6 bases). Germline assignment: CDR1 PRHDT and CDR2 FYEKMQ (reference sequence). CDR3 length: 15 amino acids. V was pared by 5 bases and J by 6 bases, with 19 bases between.